This T cell receptor beta chain was sequenced for a study of T cell repertoires in aging, cancer and after chemotherapy. Turning to the study itself: The whole study produced a dataset of around 9 million TCR reads.

In germline, CDR1 is KGHSH, CDR2 LQKENI. The V end lost 1 base, the J end lost 6 bases, and 9 bases lay between the germline ends. The CDR3 loop spans 13 amino acids. In this sample, this clonotype turned up a few times. Amplification of TCR beta used genomic DNA extracted from peripheral blood. Rearranged V-D-J TRB sequences were amplified with a mixed TRB-A/B primer pool. MiXCR, applied by TCRdb to the multiplex PCR reads, yields one record per CDR3 protein. The data hold some 4,200 distinct CDR3 sequences, with roughly 40% observed a single time. Sequencing used blood. The chain carries TRBV18 and TRBJ1-1; D uncertain. The origin of this receptor is a human donor with a solid tumor. CDR3 DNA sequence: TGTGCCAGCTCACCACAGGCGCAGGCTGAAGCTTTCTTT. Residues: CASSPQAQAEAFF.